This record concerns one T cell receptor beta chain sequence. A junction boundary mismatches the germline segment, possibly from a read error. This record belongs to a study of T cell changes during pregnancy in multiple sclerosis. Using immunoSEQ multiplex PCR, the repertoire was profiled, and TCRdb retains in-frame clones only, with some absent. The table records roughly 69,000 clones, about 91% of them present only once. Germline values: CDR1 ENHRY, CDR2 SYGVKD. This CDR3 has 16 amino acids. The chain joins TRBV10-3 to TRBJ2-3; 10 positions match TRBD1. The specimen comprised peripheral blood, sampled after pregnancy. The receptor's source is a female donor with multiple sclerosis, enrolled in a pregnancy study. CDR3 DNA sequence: TGTGCCATCAGGGAGTCGACAGGGGGCCTCAAAGATACGCAGTATTTT. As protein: CAIRESTGGLKDTQYF.